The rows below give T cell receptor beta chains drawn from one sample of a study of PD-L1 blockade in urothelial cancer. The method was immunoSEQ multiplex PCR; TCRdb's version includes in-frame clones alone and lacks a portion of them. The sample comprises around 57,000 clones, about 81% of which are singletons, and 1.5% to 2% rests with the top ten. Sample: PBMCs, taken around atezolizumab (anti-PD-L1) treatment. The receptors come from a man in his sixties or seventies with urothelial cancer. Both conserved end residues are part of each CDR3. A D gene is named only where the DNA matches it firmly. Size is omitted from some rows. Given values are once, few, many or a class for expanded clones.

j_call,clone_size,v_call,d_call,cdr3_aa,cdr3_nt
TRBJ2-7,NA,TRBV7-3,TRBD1,CASSLSGTGGGYEQYF,TGTGCCAGCAGCTTATCCGGGACAGGGGGCGGCTACGAGCAGTACTTC
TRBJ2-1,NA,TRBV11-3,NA,CASSLEAGRYNEQFF,TGTGCCAGCAGCTTAGAGGCGGGGCGCTACAATGAGCAGTTCTTC
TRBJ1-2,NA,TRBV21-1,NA,CASAGVRTYGYTF,TGTGCCAGCGCAGGGGTGAGAACCTATGGCTACACCTTC
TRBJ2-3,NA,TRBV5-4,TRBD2,CASSLTGLAGLTDTQYF,TGTGCCAGCAGCTTGACTGGACTAGCGGGACTCACAGATACGCAGTATTTT
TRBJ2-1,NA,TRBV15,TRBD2,CATSREVSGGHNEQFF,TGTGCCACCAGCAGAGAAGTTAGCGGGGGCCACAATGAGCAGTTCTTC
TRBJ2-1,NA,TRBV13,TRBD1,CASSSPPPDRVYNEQFF,TGTGCCAGCAGCTCGCCTCCCCCGGACAGGGTCTACAATGAGCAGTTCTTC
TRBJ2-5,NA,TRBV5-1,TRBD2,CASIGTSGRVQETQYF,TGCGCCAGCATCGGGACTAGCGGGAGGGTCCAAGAGACCCAGTACTTC
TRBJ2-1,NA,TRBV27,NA,CASSFVTAANEQFF,TGTGCCAGCAGTTTCGTGACAGCCGCTAATGAGCAGTTCTTC
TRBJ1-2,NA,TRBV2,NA,CASSERGSYGYTF,TGTGCCAGCAGTGAAAGGGGGTCTTATGGCTACACCTTC
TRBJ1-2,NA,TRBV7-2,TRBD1,CASSLEPEAAGGGYTF,TGTGCCAGCAGCTTAGAGCCCGAGGCAGCAGGGGGAGGCTACACCTTC
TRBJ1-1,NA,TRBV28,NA,CAASGGTEAFF,TGTGCCGCCTCGGGAGGCACTGAAGCTTTCTTT
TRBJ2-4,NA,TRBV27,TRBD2,CASSPERGIKNIQYF,TGTGCCAGCTCCCCAGAGCGGGGGATCAAAAACATTCAGTACTTC
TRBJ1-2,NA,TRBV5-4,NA,CASSLEQAGKGYTF,TGTGCCAGCAGCTTGGAACAGGCTGGCAAAGGCTACACCTTC
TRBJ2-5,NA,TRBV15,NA,CATSRASPQETQYF,TGTGCCACCAGCAGAGCAAGCCCGCAAGAGACCCAGTACTTC
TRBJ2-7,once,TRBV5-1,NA,CASSLVSESSYEQYF,TGCGCCAGCAGCTTGGTTTCGGAGAGCTCCTACGAGCAGTACTTC
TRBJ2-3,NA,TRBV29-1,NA,CSVSVGDTDTQYF,TGCAGCGTTTCGGTAGGGGACACAGATACGCAGTATTTT
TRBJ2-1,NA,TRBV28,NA,CASSFRRGEQFF,TGTGCCAGCAGTTTCCGAAGGGGTGAGCAGTTCTTC
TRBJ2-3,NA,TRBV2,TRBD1,CASRPDRGQQDTQYF,TGTGCCAGCAGGCCCGACAGGGGGCAACAAGATACGCAGTATTTT
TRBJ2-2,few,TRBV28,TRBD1,CASSWTGHTGELFF,TGTGCCAGCAGTTGGACAGGGCACACCGGGGAGCTGTTTTTT
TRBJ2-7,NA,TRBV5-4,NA,CASTGQGGGMDEQYF,TGTGCCAGCACCGGGCAGGGCGGAGGGATGGACGAGCAGTACTTC
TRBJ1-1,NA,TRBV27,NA,CASSPGPTEAFF,TGTGCCAGCAGCCCAGGGCCCACTGAAGCTTTCTTT
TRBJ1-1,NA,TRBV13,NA,CASSPEGVNTEAFF,TGTGCCAGCAGCCCCGAGGGTGTGAACACTGAAGCTTTCTTT
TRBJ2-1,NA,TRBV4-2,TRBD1,CASRLETGTYNEQFF,TGTGCCAGCAGGCTAGAGACAGGGACCTACAATGAGCAGTTCTTC
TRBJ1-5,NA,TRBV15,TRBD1,CATSRTGQVNQPQHF,TGTGCCACCAGCAGAACGGGACAGGTTAATCAGCCCCAGCATTTT
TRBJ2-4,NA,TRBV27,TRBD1,CASSAYRGNIQYF,TGTGCCAGCAGTGCCTACAGGGGTAACATTCAGTACTTC
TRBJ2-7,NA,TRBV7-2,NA,CASSLGGFNPYEQYF,TGTGCCAGCAGCTTAGGAGGGTTCAACCCCTACGAGCAGTACTTC
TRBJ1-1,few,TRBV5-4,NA,CASRRERITEAFF,TGTGCCAGCCGCCGGGAAAGGATCACTGAAGCTTTCTTT
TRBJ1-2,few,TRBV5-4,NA,CASSVGQGYYGYTF,TGTGCCAGCAGCGTCGGCCAGGGGTACTATGGCTACACCTTC
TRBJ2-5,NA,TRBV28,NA,CASSGAGQRRETQYF,TGTGCCAGCAGTGGGGCTGGACAGAGAAGAGAGACCCAGTACTTC
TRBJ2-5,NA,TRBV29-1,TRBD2,CSVDGLAGEGETQYF,TGCAGCGTTGATGGCCTAGCGGGAGAAGGAGAGACCCAGTACTTC
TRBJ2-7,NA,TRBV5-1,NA,CASSVTGLDSYEQYF,TGCGCCAGCAGCGTAACAGGGTTGGACTCCTACGAGCAGTACTTC
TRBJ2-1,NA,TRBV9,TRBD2,CASSPRASGRIYEQFF,TGTGCCAGCAGCCCCCGGGCTAGCGGGAGAATCTATGAGCAGTTCTTC
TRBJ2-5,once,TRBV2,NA,CASTLGGGGETQYF,TGTGCCAGCACCCTAGGGGGGGGAGGGGAGACCCAGTACTTC
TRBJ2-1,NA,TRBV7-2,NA,CASSSLTGAYNEQFF,TGTGCCAGCAGCTCCCTGACGGGGGCCTACAATGAGCAGTTCTTC
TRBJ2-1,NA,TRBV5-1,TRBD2,CASSFASGRGGNEQFF,TGCGCCAGCAGCTTCGCTAGCGGGCGAGGGGGTAATGAGCAGTTCTTC
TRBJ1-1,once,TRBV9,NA,CASSVASGTEAFF,TGTGCCAGCAGCGTAGCTTCGGGGACAGAAGCTTTCTTT
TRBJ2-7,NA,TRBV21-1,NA,CASSTGTSGKLHSYEQYF,TGTGCCAGCAGCACCGGGACTAGCGGGAAATTACATTCCTACGAGCAGTACTTC
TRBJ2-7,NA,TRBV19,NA,CASSPLGSYEQYF,TGTGCCAGTAGTCCACTAGGCTCCTACGAGCAGTACTTC
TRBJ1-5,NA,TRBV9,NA,CASSVDDTQPQHF,TGTGCCAGCAGCGTAGACGACACTCAGCCCCAGCATTTT
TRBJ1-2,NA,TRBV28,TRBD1,CASSSSGTAIYGYTF,TGTGCCAGCAGTAGCTCCGGGACAGCGATCTATGGCTACACCTTC
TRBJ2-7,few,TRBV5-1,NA,CASSSEISTSYF,TGCGCCAGCAGCTCGGAGATTAGTACGTCGTACTTC
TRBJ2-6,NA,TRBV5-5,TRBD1,CASSSTGGAMIGTGANVLTF,TGTGCCAGCAGCTCTACAGGGGGCGCGATGATTGGAACTGGGGCCAACGTCCTGACTTTC
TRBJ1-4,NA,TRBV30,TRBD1,CAWSLQGRWEKLFF,TGTGCCTGGAGTCTACAGGGGAGGTGGGAAAAACTGTTTTTT
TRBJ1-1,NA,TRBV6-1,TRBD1,CASRTGTVNTEAFF,TGTGCCAGCAGGACCGGGACAGTGAACACTGAAGCTTTCTTT
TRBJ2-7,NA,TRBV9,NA,CASSRQDRSRAYEQYF,TGTGCCAGCAGCCGACAAGACAGGTCGAGGGCGTACGAGCAGTACTTC
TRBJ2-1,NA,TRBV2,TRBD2,CASMGLAGGHYNEQFF,TGTGCCAGCATGGGACTAGCGGGAGGCCATTACAATGAGCAGTTCTTC